Listed below are T cell receptor beta chains from one sample, sequenced in a study of T cell responses to AZD1222 COVID-19 vaccine. This table comes from immunoSEQ multiplex PCR, and its TCRdb copy is limited to in-frame clones, with some not included. The data contain 200,000 to 250,000 clones, around 94% of them singletons. The sequencing here drew on peripheral blood, taken 28 days after the second dose of the MenACWY control vaccine. The receptors were gathered from an adult who received the MenACWY meningococcal vaccine as a control. Both conserved end residues are part of each CDR3. D genes are given only for firm matches. Not all rows give a size; the values are once, few, many and, for expanded clones, a class.

clone_size j_call v_call d_call cdr3_aa cdr3_nt
NA TRBJ2-6 TRBV6-6 NA CASSSLVSSGANVLTF TGTGCCAGCAGTTCACTCGTAAGCTCTGGGGCCAACGTCCTGACTTTC
NA TRBJ2-2 TRBV19 TRBD2 CATDKRDPNTGELFF TGTGCCACCGATAAGCGGGACCCGAACACCGGGGAGCTGTTTTTT
once TRBJ2-7 TRBV12-3/TRBV12-4 NA CASSLVGSYEQYF TGTGCCAGCAGTTTGGTGGGCTCCTACGAGCAGTACTTC
NA TRBJ2-5 TRBV19 NA CASSSPSAQETQYF TGTGCCAGTAGTAGTCCTAGCGCACAAGAGACCCAGTACTTC
NA TRBJ2-1 TRBV29-1 NA CSVEGGRGISYNEQFF TGCAGCGTTGAGGGAGGTAGGGGGATCTCCTACAATGAGCAGTTCTTC
NA TRBJ1-1 TRBV6-5 TRBD1 CASRKTGAGNTEAFF TGTGCCAGCAGGAAAACAGGGGCCGGGAACACTGAAGCTTTCTTT
NA TRBJ1-2 TRBV7-8 TRBD1 CASSSTGVFFGYTF TGTGCCAGCAGCAGCACAGGGGTTTTCTTTGGCTACACCTTC
NA TRBJ2-7 TRBV14 NA CASSQERSSYEQYF TGTGCCAGCAGCCAAGAAAGGAGCTCCTACGAGCAGTACTTC
NA TRBJ2-2 TRBV4-1 TRBD2 CASSHLAGENTGELFF TGCGCCAGCAGCCATCTAGCGGGGGAGAACACCGGGGAGCTGTTTTTT
NA TRBJ1-4 TRBV7-9 NA CASSPNVEKLFF TGTGCCAGCAGCCCCAATGTCGAAAAACTGTTTTTT
NA TRBJ2-5 TRBV7-2 TRBD2 CATRSASGSRETQYF TGTGCCACCCGTTCGGCTAGCGGGAGTCGAGAGACCCAGTACTTC
few TRBJ1-5 TRBV7-2 NA CASSPFETEINQPQHF TGTGCCAGCAGCCCCTTTGAGACAGAGATAAATCAGCCCCAGCATTTT
NA TRBJ1-1 TRBV9 NA CASSVTGGTEAFF TGTGCCAGCAGCGTGACCGGGGGGACTGAAGCTTTCTTT
NA TRBJ1-3 TRBV11-2 TRBD1 CASRGQGAGNTIYF TGTGCCAGCAGGGGACAGGGGGCTGGAAACACCATATATTTT
NA TRBJ1-4 TRBV5-1 NA CASSPGGKNEKLFF TGCGCCAGCAGCCCTGGAGGGAAGAATGAAAAACTGTTTTTT
NA TRBJ2-2 TRBV6-4 TRBD2 CASSDGLAGSTGELFF TGTGCCAGCAGTGACGGTCTAGCGGGATCCACCGGGGAGCTGTTTTTT
NA TRBJ2-2 TRBV18 TRBD1 CASSPRGTGGNTGELFF TGTGCCAGCTCACCACGAGGGACAGGGGGGAACACCGGGGAGCTGTTTTTT
NA TRBJ2-1 TRBV2 TRBD1 CASRSRETGENEQFF TGTGCCAGCAGGAGTAGAGAGACAGGGGAAAATGAGCAGTTCTTC
once TRBJ2-2 TRBV4-1 TRBD1 CASSQEPQGAGNTGELFF TGCGCCAGCAGCCAAGAACCACAGGGGGCTGGGAACACCGGGGAGCTGTTTTTT
NA TRBJ2-3 TRBV12-3/TRBV12-4 NA CASSAATDTQYF TGTGCCAGCAGTGCCGCGACAGATACGCAGTATTTT
NA TRBJ2-4 TRBV28 NA CASADRAKNIQYF TGTGCCAGCGCGGACAGAGCCAAAAACATTCAGTACTTC
NA TRBJ1-1 TRBV6-6 TRBD1 CASSPRGQGVNTEAFF TGTGCCAGCAGTCCGAGGGGACAGGGGGTGAACACTGAAGCTTTCTTT
NA TRBJ2-7 TRBV3-1/TRBV3-2 NA CASSLLAARSYEQYF TGTGCCAGCAGCCTTTTGGCGGCTCGCTCCTACGAGCAGTACTTC
NA TRBJ1-1 TRBV5-1 NA CASSKGHSGTEAFF TGCGCCAGCAGCAAGGGACACTCGGGGACTGAAGCTTTCTTT